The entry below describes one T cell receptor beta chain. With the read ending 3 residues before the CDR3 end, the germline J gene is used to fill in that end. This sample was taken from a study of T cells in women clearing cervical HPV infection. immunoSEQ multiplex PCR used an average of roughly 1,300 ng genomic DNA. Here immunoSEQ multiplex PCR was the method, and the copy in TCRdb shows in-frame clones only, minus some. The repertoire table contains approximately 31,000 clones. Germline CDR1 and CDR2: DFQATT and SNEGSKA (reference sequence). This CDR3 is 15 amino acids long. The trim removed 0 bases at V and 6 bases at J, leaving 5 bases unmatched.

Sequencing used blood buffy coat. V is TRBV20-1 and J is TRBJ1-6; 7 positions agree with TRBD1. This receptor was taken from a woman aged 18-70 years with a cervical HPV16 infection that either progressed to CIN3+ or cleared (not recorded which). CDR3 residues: CSARDPGTVNSPLHF. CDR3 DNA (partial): TGCAGTGCTAGAGATCCCGGGACAGTTAATTCACCC.